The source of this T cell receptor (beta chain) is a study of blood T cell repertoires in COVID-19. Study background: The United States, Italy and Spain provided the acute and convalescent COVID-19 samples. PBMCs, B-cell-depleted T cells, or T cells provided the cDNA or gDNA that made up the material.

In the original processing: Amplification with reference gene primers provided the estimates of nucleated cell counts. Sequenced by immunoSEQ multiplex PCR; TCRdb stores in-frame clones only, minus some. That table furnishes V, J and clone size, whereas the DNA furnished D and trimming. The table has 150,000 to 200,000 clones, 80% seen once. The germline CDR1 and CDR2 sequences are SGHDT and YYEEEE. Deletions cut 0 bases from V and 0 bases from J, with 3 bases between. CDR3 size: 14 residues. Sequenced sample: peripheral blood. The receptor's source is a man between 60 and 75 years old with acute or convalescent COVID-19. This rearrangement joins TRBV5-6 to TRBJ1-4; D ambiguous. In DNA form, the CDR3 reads TGTGCCAGCAGCTTGGGTACAACTAATGAAAAACTGTTTTTT. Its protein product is CASSLGTTNEKLFF.